The sequence of this T cell receptor beta chain was determined in a study of blood T cell repertoires in COVID-19. Authors' methods: Scientists estimated how many nucleated cells there were by amplifying reference gene primers. The method was immunoSEQ multiplex PCR; TCRdb's version includes in-frame clones alone and lacks a portion of them. That table is the source of V, J and clone size, and D and trimming were worked out from the DNA. The table includes fewer than 250,000 clones, 80% to 90% detected once. The V end was cut by 3 bases, the J end by 2 bases, with 9 bases between. The CDR3 extends over 14 amino acids. CDR1 and CDR2 from the germline V gene are SGHAT and FQNNGV.

The receptor comes from a man aged 25-45 years with active or convalescent COVID-19. The chain is built from TRBV11-2 and TRBJ2-3; D is unresolved. The specimen sequenced was peripheral blood. CDR3 region: CASSFPSTTDTQYF. Here the CDR3 DNA reads TGTGCCAGCAGCTTCCCGTCTACCACAGATACGCAGTATTTT.